A selection of T cell receptor beta chains follows, all from one sample in a study of blood T cell repertoires in COVID-19. Libraries were prepared by immunoSEQ multiplex PCR; TCRdb keeps only in-frame clonotypes and omits some of them. This table holds around 270,000 clones, 80% to 90% found once. Specimen: PBMCs or T cells enriched from blood (not recorded which). The receptors shown here come from a woman aged 40 to 55 who had been exposed to COVID-19. Each CDR3 is given with its conserved first and last residue. D genes are given only for firm matches. Size tells how often a clone was seen (once, few, many) or the class of an expanded clone, and some rows leave it out.

J gene,clone size,D gene,V gene,CDR3 DNA,CDR3 protein
TRBJ2-7,-,TRBD1,TRBV24-1,TGTGCCACCAGTGATTCACGGGACAGAGCCTACGAGCAGTACTTC,CATSDSRDRAYEQYF
TRBJ1-1,-,-,TRBV7-8,TGTGCCAGCAGCTTTTTCCCGCCACCACAAATTATGAACACTGAAGCTTTCTTT,CASSFFPPPQIMNTEAFF
TRBJ1-4,-,-,TRBV19,TGTGCCAGTAGTGCGCAGGGCGGATCCCATATTAATGAAAAACTGTTTTTT,CASSAQGGSHINEKLFF
TRBJ1-4,-,-,TRBV4-1,TGCGCCAGCAGCCAAGAGGTCAGGGGTTTAGGTAATGAAAAACTGTTTTTT,CASSQEVRGLGNEKLFF
TRBJ2-7,-,-,TRBV27,TGTGCCAGCAGTTTATCGGCAGGGGCCTACGAGCAGTACTTC,CASSLSAGAYEQYF
TRBJ1-6,-,-,TRBV27,TGTGCCAGCAGCTCCCCCGCGGGGCGATCACCCCTCCACTTT,CASSSPAGRSPLHF
TRBJ2-7,-,-,TRBV7-9,TGTGCCGCCTTACAGGGAGACGAGCAGTACTTC,CAALQGDEQYF
TRBJ1-1,-,-,TRBV19,TGTGCCAGTAGTATCAGGGATGGGACTGAAGCTTTCTTT,CASSIRDGTEAFF
TRBJ2-5,-,TRBD1,TRBV11-3,TGTGCCAGCAGCTTTTTGGGGACAGGGCTGCAGACCCAGTACTTC,CASSFLGTGLQTQYF
TRBJ1-3,-,TRBD1,TRBV4-2,TGTGCCAGCAGCCCTCACAGGGGCGCTTCTGGAAACACCATATATTTT,CASSPHRGASGNTIYF
TRBJ1-6,-,-,TRBV7-3,TGTGCCAGCAGCGTATCGACAGGCGGGAATTCACCCCTCCACTTT,CASSVSTGGNSPLHF
TRBJ2-1,-,-,TRBV29-1,TGCAGCGGGAAAGCAACTAGTCGCGGTGAGCAGTTCTTC,CSGKATSRGEQFF
TRBJ1-1,-,TRBD1,TRBV11-2,TGTGCCAGCAGCTTAGAGACCGGACAGGGGTCCATGAACACTGAAGCTTTCTTT,CASSLETGQGSMNTEAFF
TRBJ2-2,-,-,TRBV7-2,TGTGCCAGCAGCTACGGACAAGGGCGGGAGCTGTTTTTT,CASSYGQGRELFF
TRBJ2-5,-,TRBD2,TRBV6-2/TRBV6-3,TGTGCCAGCAGGCCTGGGACTAGCGGGGCCCCAGGGACCCAGTACTTC,CASRPGTSGAPGTQYF
TRBJ1-5,few,TRBD1,TRBV10-3,TGTGCCATCAGTGCTTTCGGGACAGGGGGGAGCAGCAATCAGCCCCAGCATTTT,CAISAFGTGGSSNQPQHF
TRBJ1-2,-,TRBD1,TRBV7-2,TGTGCCAGCAGCCGGAGGATGTCCGGACAGGGGAACTATGGCTACACCTTC,CASSRRMSGQGNYGYTF
TRBJ1-3,-,-,TRBV5-1,TGCGCCAGCAGCTTGGCCACAGGGTTCAGCTCTGGAAACACCATATATTTT,CASSLATGFSSGNTIYF
TRBJ1-2,-,-,TRBV12-3/TRBV12-4,TGTGCCAGCAGTTCCTCCGGGATCTTAACCTTC,CASSSSGILTF
TRBJ2-5,-,TRBD1,TRBV6-6,TGTGCCAGCAGTTACTCAACCTCAGGGGGCGTTTTGACCCAGTACTTC,CASSYSTSGGVLTQYF
TRBJ1-2,-,TRBD1,TRBV7-9,TGTGCCAGCAGCTTAGAGACAGGGATTAACTATGGCTACACCTTC,CASSLETGINYGYTF
TRBJ1-2,once,-,TRBV2,TGTGCCAGCAGTAACGACAGGTATGGCTACACCTTC,CASSNDRYGYTF
TRBJ2-5,-,-,TRBV4-3,TGCGCCAGCAGCCAAGAAACAGGGCCTCTTGGGACCCAGTACTTC,CASSQETGPLGTQYF
TRBJ1-6,-,-,TRBV4-1,TGCGCCAGCAGCCTCGACAGAGCAAATTCACCCCTCCACTTT,CASSLDRANSPLHF
TRBJ2-1,once,TRBD2,TRBV15,TGTGCCACCCGTAGAGCTAGCGGGGGTCCCCATGAGCAGTTCTTC,CATRRASGGPHEQFF
TRBJ2-7,-,-,TRBV4-1,TGCGCCAGCAGCCAAGATGGTGGGGGGACCTACGAGCAGTACTTC,CASSQDGGGTYEQYF
TRBJ2-7,-,-,TRBV6-5,TGTGCCAGCAGTTACTCGGTGGCGGGGCTACACGAGCAGTACTTC,CASSYSVAGLHEQYF
TRBJ1-1,-,TRBD1,TRBV28,TGTGCCAGCAGTCGGGACAGGGGAGGGGCTGAAGCTTTCTTT,CASSRDRGGAEAFF
TRBJ2-3,-,-,TRBV3-1/TRBV3-2,TGTGCCAGCAGCCAAGGTGGAGGTGGCTTGGCAGATACGCAGTATTTT,CASSQGGGGLADTQYF
TRBJ2-3,-,-,TRBV28,TGTGCCAGCAGTAGTACAGGGATTCTCACAGATACGCAGTATTTT,CASSSTGILTDTQYF
TRBJ1-1,-,TRBD1,TRBV5-6,TGTGCCAGCAGCTACAGGGGGTTTTGGAACACTGAAGCTTTCTTT,CASSYRGFWNTEAFF
TRBJ2-5,once,-,TRBV27,TGTGCCAGCAGTTTAACAGGGGAGGTGGAGACCCAGTACTTC,CASSLTGEVETQYF
TRBJ2-4,-,TRBD2,TRBV7-2,TGTGCCAGCGCCGGGACTAGCAGTGCCCGGGGCATTCAGTACTTC,CASAGTSSARGIQYF
TRBJ2-3,-,-,TRBV5-1,TGCGCCAGCAGCTTGGTGGGAGGCATTCCCACAGATACGCAGTATTTT,CASSLVGGIPTDTQYF
TRBJ2-1,-,-,TRBV7-3,TGTGCCAGCAGCTTAGAGTTTAATGAGCAGTTCTTC,CASSLEFNEQFF
TRBJ2-1,-,TRBD1,TRBV6-2/TRBV6-3,TGTGCCAGCAGTTATGGGGACAGGGACTACAATGAGCAGTTCTTC,CASSYGDRDYNEQFF
TRBJ1-5,-,-,TRBV29-1,TGCAGCGTTGGAGGGTCGGGAGGCAATCAGCCCCAGCATTTT,CSVGGSGGNQPQHF
TRBJ2-3,once,TRBD1,TRBV16,TGTGCCAGCAGCCCCCGACAGGGATTGGGGACAGATACGCAGTATTTT,CASSPRQGLGTDTQYF
TRBJ2-5,-,-,TRBV6-5,TGTGCCAGCAGCGGACGTCGAGGAGGAGAAGGGACCCAGTACTTC,CASSGRRGGEGTQYF
TRBJ1-1,-,-,TRBV5-4,TGTGCCAGCAGCTTGAGCGGGGTCGGAGCTTTCTTT,CASSLSGVGAFF
TRBJ1-2,-,-,TRBV29-1,TGCAGCGTTGAAGAACCGGCGGGGGCCACGGGCTATGGCTACACCTTC,CSVEEPAGATGYGYTF
TRBJ1-3,-,TRBD1,TRBV13,TGTGCCAGCAGCCCTCCCTGGGGACAGTCCTCTGGAAACACCATATATTTT,CASSPPWGQSSGNTIYF